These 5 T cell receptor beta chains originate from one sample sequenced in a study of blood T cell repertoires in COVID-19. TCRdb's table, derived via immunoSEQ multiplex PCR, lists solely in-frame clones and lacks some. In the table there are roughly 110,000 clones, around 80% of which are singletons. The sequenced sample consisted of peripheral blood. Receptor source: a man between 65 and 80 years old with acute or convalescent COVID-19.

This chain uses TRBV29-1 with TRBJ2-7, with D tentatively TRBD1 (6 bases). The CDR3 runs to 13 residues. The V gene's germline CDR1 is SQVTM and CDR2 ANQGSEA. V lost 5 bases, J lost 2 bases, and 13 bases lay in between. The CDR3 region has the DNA TGCAGCGTTCAAGCACAGGGTACCTACGAGCAGTACTTC. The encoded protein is CSVQAQGTYEQYF.

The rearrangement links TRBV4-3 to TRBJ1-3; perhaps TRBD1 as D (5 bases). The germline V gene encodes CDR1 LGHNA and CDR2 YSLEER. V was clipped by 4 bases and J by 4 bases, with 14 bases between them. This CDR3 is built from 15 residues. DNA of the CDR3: TGCGCCAGCAGCCCAATGACAGTGCTCGGAAACACCATATATTTT. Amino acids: CASSPMTVLGNTIYF.

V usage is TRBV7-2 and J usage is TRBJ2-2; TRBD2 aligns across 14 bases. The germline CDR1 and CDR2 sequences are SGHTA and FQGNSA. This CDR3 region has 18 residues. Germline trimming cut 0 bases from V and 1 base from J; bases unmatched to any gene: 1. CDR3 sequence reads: CASSLAGTSGGNTGELFF. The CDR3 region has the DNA TGTGCCAGCAGCTTAGCCGGGACTAGCGGGGGGAACACCGGGGAGCTGTTTTTT.

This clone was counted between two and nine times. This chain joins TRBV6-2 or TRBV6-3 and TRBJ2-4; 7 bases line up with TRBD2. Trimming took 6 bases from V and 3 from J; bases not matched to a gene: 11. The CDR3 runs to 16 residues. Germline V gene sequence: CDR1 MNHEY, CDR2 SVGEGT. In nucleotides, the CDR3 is TGTGCCAGCAGCTTTACCGGGGGGACTTTCAAAAACATTCAGTACTTC. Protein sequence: CASSFTGGTFKNIQYF.

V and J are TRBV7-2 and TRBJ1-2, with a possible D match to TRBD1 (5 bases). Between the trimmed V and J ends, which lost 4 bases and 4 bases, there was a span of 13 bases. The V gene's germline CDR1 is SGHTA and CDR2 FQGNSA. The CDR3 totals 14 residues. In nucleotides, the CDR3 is TGTGCCAGCAGCTCACGGATGGGACTCTATGGCTACACCTTC. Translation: CASSSRMGLYGYTF.